One and the same sample provided the 17 T cell receptor beta chains below, sequenced in a study of CD8 T cells in Susac syndrome. cDNA came from around 0.5 to 1 ug RNA primed by random hexamers. From the immunoSEQ multiplex PCR reads, TCRdb called clonotypes with MiXCR, one entry per CDR3 protein. The repertoire consists of about 140,000 distinct CDR3 sequences, with 95% occurring once and the leading ten covering more than 0.14%. The sample consisted of CD4+ T cells from PBMCs. Receptor source: a human donor with Susac syndrome.

J is TRBJ2-3 and V is TRBV12-3 or TRBV12-4; D is unresolved. This CDR3 is built from 14 residues. Between the trimmed V and J ends, which lost 1 base and 2 bases, there was a span of 7 bases. The CDR3 coding sequence is TGTGCCAGCAGTTTAGACGGAAACACAGATACGCAGTATTTT. This translates into CASSLDGNTDTQYF.

The rearrangement joins TRBV29-1 to TRBJ1-1, with a possible D match to TRBD1 (5 bases). CDR1 and CDR2 (germline): SQVTM, ANQGSEA. This CDR3 is 16 amino acids long. The V end was cut by 3 bases, the J end by 1 base, with 18 bases between. CDR3 protein: CSVEEGSLLGNTEAFF. In nucleotides, the CDR3 is TGCAGCGTTGAGGAGGGGTCACTCCTGGGGAACACTGAAGCTTTCTTT.

The J gene is TRBJ1-1, the V gene TRBV30, with D hard to call. The CDR3 spans 13 residues. Trimming stripped 3 bases from V and 0 bases from J, with 8 bases between. CDR1 is GTSNPN and CDR2 is SVGIG in the germline V gene (reference sequence). CDR3 region: CAWSEGMNTEAFF. CDR3 bases: TGTGCCTGGAGCGAGGGAATGAACACTGAAGCTTTCTTT.

Concerning this clonotype itself: At one of its ends the junction is not consistent with the germline gene, which may arise from a read error. The rearrangement links TRBV7-2 to TRBJ2-2; 14 bases are a match to TRBD2. Germline values: CDR1 SGHTA, CDR2 FQGNSA. The CDR3 is made up of 16 amino acids. The CDR3 DNA reads TGTGCCAGCAGCTGGACTAGCGGGAGGAACGCCGGGGAGCTGTTTTTT. Encoded protein: CASSWTSGRNAGELFF.

The genes are TRBV29-1 and TRBJ2-7; 8 bases are shared with TRBD1. The V gene end was trimmed by 2 bases and the J gene end by 2 bases; junction bases not matched to a gene: 5. CDR3 length: 14 residues. CDR1 and CDR2 (germline): SQVTM, ANQGSEA. This CDR3 reads CSVERQGFPYEQYF. CDR3 DNA: TGCAGCGTTGAACGACAGGGGTTCCCCTACGAGCAGTACTTC.

V and J are TRBV7-9 and TRBJ1-1; D is ambiguous. There are 13 residues in the CDR3. Germline V gene data show CDR1 as SEHNR and CDR2 as FQNEAQ (reference sequence). Trimming stripped 6 bases from V and 4 bases from J, with 12 bases between. This CDR3 is CASSPPGPTEAFF. CDR3 sequence (DNA): TGTGCCAGCAGTCCACCCGGCCCCACTGAAGCTTTCTTT.

CDR3: CASSQDSWRETQYF. CDR3 DNA: TGTGCCAGCAGCCAAGATAGCTGGAGGGAGACCCAGTACTTC. This chain joins TRBV3-1 and TRBJ2-5; possible D gene TRBD2, 5 bases. The CDR3 covers 14 residues. V was clipped by 0 bases and J by 5 bases, with 10 bases between them. Germline lookup yields CDR1 LGHDT and CDR2 YNNKEL (reference sequence).

This clonotype was picked up a small number of times. This chain joins TRBV6-5 and TRBJ1-1; a weak D match, TRBD1 (6 bases). Deletions cut 5 bases from V and 4 bases from J, with 17 bases between. CDR1 and CDR2 (germline): MNHEY, SVGAGI. This CDR3 region has 15 residues. Here the CDR3 reads CASSHKPGQGTEAFF. The CDR3 region has the DNA TGTGCCAGCAGTCACAAACCGGGACAAGGCACTGAAGCTTTCTTT.

The CDR3 bases are TGTGCCAGCAGCGTAGAGGCGTGGGGGACGCCTGGGAATGAGCAGTTCTTC. Translating gives CASSVEAWGTPGNEQFF. This rearrangement joins TRBV9 to TRBJ2-1; TRBD1 or TRBD2 may be the D gene (5 bases each). CDR1 is SGDLS, CDR2 YYNGEE, per germline. Trimming pared 0 bases from V and 7 bases from J, leaving 20 bases between. The CDR3 is 17 amino acids.

The chain is built from TRBV28 and TRBJ1-5; TRBD1 matches at 11 bases. CDR1 and CDR2 from the germline V gene are MDHEN and SYDVKM. Trimming removed 9 bases from V and 7 bases from J; junction bases left unmatched: 11. The CDR3 is 15 residues long. CDR3 protein: CASSSGQGVWQPQHF. The CDR3, as DNA: TGTGCCAGTTCCTCGGGACAGGGGGTTTGGCAGCCCCAGCATTTT.

This chain connects TRBV28 to TRBJ2-5, with unresolved D. In germline, CDR1 is MDHEN, CDR2 SYDVKM. This CDR3 is 15 amino acids long. The ends were cut back, 1 base at V and 5 bases at J, with 14 bases in the middle. The CDR3 is CASSLLGTHGETQYF. The CDR3 nucleotides are TGTGCCAGCAGTTTATTAGGCACACACGGGGAGACCCAGTACTTC. Supplemented by reference TRBV28 and TRBJ2-5, the full variable domain reads DVKVTQSSRYLVKRTGEKVFLECVQDMDHENMFWYRQDPGLGLRLIYFSYDVKMKEKGDIPEGYSVSREKKERFSLILESASTNQTSMYLCASSLLGTHGETQYFGPGTRLLVL.

This chain uses TRBV20-1 with TRBJ1-4; D not resolved. Germline loops: CDR1 DFQATT, CDR2 SNEGSKA (reference sequence). With 2 bases removed from V and 4 bases from J, the gap between germline ends came to 5 bases. The CDR3 has 12 residues. In DNA form, the CDR3 reads TGCAGTGCTAGACCGGATAATGAAAAACTGTTTTTT. This encodes CSARPDNEKLFF.

This chain connects TRBV10-3 to TRBJ1-1; D is ambiguous. The V end lost 2 bases, the J end lost 1 base, and 5 bases lay between the germline ends. This CDR3 spans 13 amino acids. The germline V gene encodes CDR1 ENHRY and CDR2 SYGVKD. The CDR3 region has the DNA TGTGCCATCAGTGAGGAGGAGAACACTGAAGCTTTCTTT. Translation gives CAISEEENTEAFF.

The rearrangement uses TRBV9 and TRBJ2-5, with 9 bases fitting TRBD2. After removal of 0 bases from V and 5 bases from J, the junction contained 5 bases not matched to a gene. The CDR3 is 15 amino acids. CDR1 is SGDLS and CDR2 is YYNGEE in the germline V gene. CDR3 DNA: TGTGCCAGCAGCGTAGCTCGGACTAGCGCCGAGACCCAGTACTTC. It yields the protein CASSVARTSAETQYF.

The chain carries TRBV14 and TRBJ1-2, with TRBD1 matching over 8 bases. J was trimmed by 8 bases and V by 4 bases; bases with no gene match: 3. The length of the CDR3 is 12 residues. Looked up from germline, CDR1 is SGHDN and CDR2 is FVKESK. The CDR3 protein is CASSRTGLGYTF. The CDR3 DNA reads TGTGCCAGCAGCCGGACAGGGCTCGGCTACACCTTC.

The chain is built from TRBV29-1 and TRBJ1-1, with D tentatively TRBD1 (5 bases). There are 12 residues in the CDR3. The V end lost 7 bases, the J end lost 1 base, and 10 bases lay between the germline ends. Germline-derived CDR1 and CDR2 are SQVTM and ANQGSEA. CDR3 DNA: TGCAGCGGCGCTAGGGGGAACACTGAAGCTTTCTTT. Translated: CSGARGNTEAFF.

This chain joins TRBV12-3 or TRBV12-4 and TRBJ2-7; D call uncertain. The CDR3 has 14 amino acids. V lost 6 bases and J lost 1, with 13 bases in between. CDR3 sequence (DNA): TGTGCCAGCAGCCATCGTCGGATATCCTACGAGCAGTACTTC. It encodes CASSHRRISYEQYF.